Sequencing of this T cell receptor (beta chain) was carried out in a study of CD8+ T cells in alopecia areata. After isolation, RNA underwent reverse transcription to generate cDNA as the sequencing template. Clones were sequenced by immunoSEQ multiplex PCR, and TCRdb holds only the in-frame ones, with some missing. The sample lists about 120,000 clones, more than 40% occurring once. Documented treatment: oral pan-JAK inhibitor, 5-10 mg twice daily. Germline V gene data show CDR1 as SEHNR and CDR2 as FQNEAQ (reference sequence). V was cut by 5 bases and J by 4 bases, with 13 bases left in between. The CDR3 totals 14 residues.

This TCR was recovered from a human donor with alopecia areata. The V gene is TRBV7-9, the J gene TRBJ2-3, with a tentative D call TRBD2 (5 bases). The sequencing here drew on CD4+ T cells sorted from blood, taken at week 4, from a patient treated with tofacitinib. The CDR3 nucleotides are TGTGCCAGCAGCACGCCGGACTGGGCAGATACGCAGTATTTT. It codes for CASSTPDWADTQYF.